A selection of T cell receptor beta chains follows, all from one sample in a study of blood T cell repertoires in COVID-19. The assay was immunoSEQ multiplex PCR, and TCRdb's table has in-frame clones only and misses some. The profile shows 250,000 to 350,000 clones, approximately 90% of them singletons. The sample comprised peripheral blood. The source of these receptors is a man aged 25 to 45 with acute or convalescent COVID-19. Both conserved end residues are part of each CDR3. A D gene is named only where the DNA matches it firmly. The size of a clone is reported for some rows only, either as once, few or many, or as a class for expanded clones.

d_gene	j_gene	v_gene	abundance	CDR3nt	CDR3aa
TRBD1	TRBJ1-5	TRBV7-9	NA	TGTGCCAGCAGCTTAGACAGGGGACATCAGCCCCAGCATTTT	CASSLDRGHQPQHF
TRBD2	TRBJ2-1	TRBV11-3	NA	TGTGCCAGCAGCCCTGGGACTAGCGGGAGTGGTGAGCAGTTCTTC	CASSPGTSGSGEQFF
NA	TRBJ1-5	TRBV28	NA	TGTGCCAGCAGTTTTGGAACCGGGAGGGGCATGGACAATCAGCCCCAGCATTTT	CASSFGTGRGMDNQPQHF
NA	TRBJ1-5	TRBV5-8	NA	TGTGCCAGCAGCCCTGACGGGGGGAATCAGCCCCAGCATTTT	CASSPDGGNQPQHF
NA	TRBJ2-5	TRBV3-1/TRBV3-2	NA	TGTGCCAGCAGCCAAGAAGGGGCAGGTTTACAAGAGACCCAGTACTTC	CASSQEGAGLQETQYF
NA	TRBJ1-5	TRBV19	NA	TGTGCCAGTAGTATAGACCCGTTCCCGCGTCAGCCCCAGCATTTT	CASSIDPFPRQPQHF
NA	TRBJ2-7	TRBV3-1/TRBV3-2	NA	TGTGCCAGCAGCCAAGCGCCTAGAGTCGACGAGCAGTACTTC	CASSQAPRVDEQYF
NA	TRBJ2-2	TRBV9	NA	TGTGCCAGCAGCATATTAAACACCGGGGAGCTGTTTTTT	CASSILNTGELFF
TRBD2	TRBJ2-1	TRBV27	NA	TGTGCCAGCAGTGGGACTAGGGGGGCCAATGAGCAGTTCTTC	CASSGTRGANEQFF
NA	TRBJ1-2	TRBV18	NA	TGTGCCAGCTCACCAGCAACAGGGAACGGCTACACCTTC	CASSPATGNGYTF
TRBD1	TRBJ1-3	TRBV6-5	NA	TGTGCCAGCAGTTGGTCAGGGGGTAGAGGAAACACCATATATTTT	CASSWSGGRGNTIYF
NA	TRBJ1-2	TRBV6-1	NA	TGTGCCAGCAGTGACAGGGTGAGCTATGGCTACACCTTC	CASSDRVSYGYTF
NA	TRBJ1-6	TRBV28	NA	TGTGCCAGCAGTCCCATCACGGGCGGGGATTCACCCCTCCACTTT	CASSPITGGDSPLHF
TRBD2	TRBJ2-1	TRBV14	NA	TGTGCCAGCAGCCAAGTAGGTAGCGGGACATACAATGAGCAGTTCTTC	CASSQVGSGTYNEQFF
NA	TRBJ1-2	TRBV6-5	NA	TGTGCCAGTCACCAGGGTTGGAGCTACACCTTC	CASHQGWSYTF
TRBD2	TRBJ2-7	TRBV19	NA	TGTGCCTCACGGACTAGCGGGACCGTCGGCACCTACGAGCAGTACTTC	CASRTSGTVGTYEQYF
TRBD2	TRBJ2-1	TRBV5-1	NA	TGCGCCAGCAGCGCTACTCCTAGCGGGGCTAATGAGCAGTTCTTC	CASSATPSGANEQFF
TRBD2	TRBJ2-3	TRBV18	NA	TGTGCCAGCTCACCCACTAGCGCGGATACGCAGTATTTT	CASSPTSADTQYF
TRBD2	TRBJ2-2	TRBV7-3	NA	TGTGCCAGCTCACGGGGGGAGGCCACCGGGGAGCTGTTTTTT	CASSRGEATGELFF
TRBD1	TRBJ1-6	TRBV28	NA	TGTGCCAGCAGTCTTGGGACAGTCTTACATAATTCACCCCTCCACTTT	CASSLGTVLHNSPLHF
NA	TRBJ2-5	TRBV3-1/TRBV3-2	NA	TGTGCCAGCAGCCAACAGGTCCAAGAGACCCAGTACTTC	CASSQQVQETQYF
TRBD1	TRBJ1-2	TRBV4-1	NA	TGCGCCAGCAGCCCCCTGGGGCAGGGGGGTGGCTACACCTTC	CASSPLGQGGGYTF
NA	TRBJ2-1	TRBV7-9	NA	TGTGCCAGCAGTTACGGACAAGGTGAGCAGTTCTTC	CASSYGQGEQFF
NA	TRBJ2-7	TRBV11-2	NA	TGTGCCAGCAGCTTAAAATATTCGGCGGCAGCGTTCGACGAGCAGTACTTC	CASSLKYSAAAFDEQYF
TRBD1	TRBJ2-7	TRBV19	NA	TGTGCCAGTAGGGGACAGGGATCCTACGAGCAGTACTTC	CASRGQGSYEQYF
TRBD2	TRBJ2-7	TRBV5-4	NA	TGTGCCAGCAGCATGGGACTAGCGGGGGGAAACCCCGAGCAGTACTTC	CASSMGLAGGNPEQYF
TRBD1	TRBJ1-5	TRBV28	few	TGTGCCAGCAGTTTATTAGGGACAGGGTTAGCTCAGCCCCAGCATTTT	CASSLLGTGLAQPQHF
NA	TRBJ1-4	TRBV28	NA	TGTGCCAGCAGACCAAGGACTCGCTTGGAAAAACTGTTTTTT	CASRPRTRLEKLFF
TRBD1	TRBJ1-1	TRBV19	NA	TGTGCCAGTAACGCAATGACAGGGCGGACTGAAGCTTTCTTT	CASNAMTGRTEAFF
TRBD1	TRBJ1-1	TRBV13	NA	TGTGCCAGCAGCTTCGGGTGGACAGGAAAGAACACTGAAGCTTTCTTT	CASSFGWTGKNTEAFF
TRBD2	TRBJ2-3	TRBV27	NA	TGTGCCAGCAGTTCGTTATATAGCGGGGGGGTAGTCGGCACAGATACGCAGTATTTT	CASSSLYSGGVVGTDTQYF
NA	TRBJ1-5	TRBV30	NA	TGTGCCTGGAGTGTTGACAGTAATCAGCCCCAGCATTTT	CAWSVDSNQPQHF
NA	TRBJ1-1	TRBV29-1	NA	TGCAGCGTTGAATCGGTAGGGAGGCCTGAAGCTTTCTTT	CSVESVGRPEAFF
NA	TRBJ2-1	TRBV30	NA	TGTGCCTGGACCGGGTCGCGAAAGCAGTTCTTC	CAWTGSRKQFF
NA	TRBJ2-7	TRBV28	NA	TGTGCCAGCAGTTTTCTTTACAACGAGCAGTACTTC	CASSFLYNEQYF
NA	TRBJ2-1	TRBV10-2	NA	TGCGCCAGCAGTGAAGGAGGGGATGAGCAGTTCTTC	CASSEGGDEQFF
NA	TRBJ2-2	TRBV9	NA	TGTGCCAGCAGCCCGCTACAGGGGAACACCGGGGAGCTGTTTTTT	CASSPLQGNTGELFF
NA	TRBJ1-1	TRBV19	NA	TGTGCCAGTAGTATTGGGGGGTACACTGAAGCTTTCTTT	CASSIGGYTEAFF
NA	TRBJ1-5	TRBV2	once	TGTGCCAGCAGTTTTGACAGGAGTACCAATCAGCCCCAGCATTTT	CASSFDRSTNQPQHF
NA	TRBJ1-5	TRBV7-6	NA	TGTGCCAGCAGCTTAGGTACAGGGTTCGAACAGCCCCAGCATTTT	CASSLGTGFEQPQHF
NA	TRBJ2-3	TRBV7-2	NA	TGTGCCAGCAGCTTGAGGGGGTCCGGCACAGATACGCAGTATTTT	CASSLRGSGTDTQYF
TRBD1	TRBJ1-2	TRBV6-5	NA	TGTGCCAGCAGTTTCGACAGGGCATCTAACTATGGCTACACCTTC	CASSFDRASNYGYTF
TRBD1	TRBJ1-6	TRBV28	NA	TGTGCCAGCAGTTTAGGCGGGCAGGGGGCTTCACCCCTCCACTTT	CASSLGGQGASPLHF
NA	TRBJ2-7	TRBV21-1	once	TGTGCCAGCAGCGCGGGACTAGCCCCCTACGAGCAGTACTTC	CASSAGLAPYEQYF
NA	TRBJ1-1	TRBV9	once	TGTGCCAGCACCCGCCGGGAGAACACTGAAGCTTTCTTT	CASTRRENTEAFF